A selection of T cell receptor beta chains follows, all from one sample in a study of cytomegalovirus exposure and HLA in healthy donors. Only in-frame clones appear in the TCRdb table, and some are missing; sequencing was by immunoSEQ multiplex PCR. The table records some 130,000 clones, over 60% of them present only once. The specimen sequenced was PBMCs. The receptors here all came from an older woman in good health and CMV-seronegative. Each CDR3 is given with its conserved first and last residue. Fields, in order: CDR3 length, V gene, CDR3 protein.

14 | TRBV4-1 | CASRLGQGTGEQYF
11 | TRBV20-1 | CSARTGRGGTF
13 | TRBV5-1 | CASSTAGSNTQYF
13 | TRBV18 | CASSPREADTQYF
13 | TRBV28 | CASSLRLAGGLWF
16 | TRBV7-9 | CASSLLTGEGNQPQHF
16 | TRBV27 | CASSPTGQGARGEAFF
13 | TRBV18 | CASSPDRNEKLFF
14 | TRBV11-1 | CASSLLGQGYGYTF
15 | TRBV18 | CASSRTGVSNQPQHF
15 | TRBV7-9 | CASSLTGGFTDTQYF
15 | TRBV6-1 | CASSRDRGRTGELFF
14 | TRBV18 | CASSPMGGLHEQYF
11 | TRBV9 | CASSVGEFYTF
14 | TRBV28 | CASRLTGLAYEQYF
16 | TRBV4-1 | CASSQRGGSIVDEQFF
15 | TRBV6-1 | CASSEAVDRVYGYTF
16 | TRBV9 | CASSPGLAGKTGELFF
13 | TRBV5-1 | CASSPREAGGYTF
13 | TRBV30 | CAWSVRGVYGYTF
15 | TRBV28 | CASSLWGQGPDTQYF
16 | TRBV27 | CASTSLMQRANNEQFF
15 | TRBV4-1 | CASSQDDRKNQPQHF
11 | TRBV28 | CASREADTQYF
16 | TRBV6-6 | CASSGGGTGSTDTQYF
16 | TRBV10-1 | CASSESSGGRGEKLFF
14 | TRBV19 | CARAPDRGHYGYTF
13 | TRBV6-6 | CASTPGSRGTQYF
15 | TRBV5-4 | CASSPGGQANTEAFF
16 | TRBV21-1 | CASTPYRTTSTDTQYF
13 | TRBV19 | CASRPGGNTEAFF
15 | TRBV27 | CASSTIRDRFSEQYF
15 | TRBV19 | CASSTLDRANTEAFF
17 | TRBV21-1 | CASSREDRDIHTDTQYF
16 | TRBV5-1 | CASSLGAGARNTEAFF
15 | TRBV19 | CASNKDTYSNQPQHF
13 | TRBV2 | CASRGGGNSPLHF
16 | TRBV4-1 | CASSREYTGHAYEQYF
11 | TRBV29-1 | CSVSSYDEQYF
13 | TRBV7-3 | CASSSDSNTEAFF
16 | TRBV11-3 | CASSLDEFRGADGYTF
15 | TRBV10-1 | CASRNPGGGVDIQYF
15 | TRBV5-1 | CASSLAPREGGEQFF
15 | TRBV28 | CASGTTGGGNEKLFF
15 | TRBV18 | CASSALGQGGETQYF
14 | TRBV5-1 | CASSFGRVTDTQYF
15 | TRBV7-3 | CASSLVGLGSNEQFF
16 | TRBV4-1 | CASSQPGQGSSYEQYF
17 | TRBV14 | CASSPRTGLAEQETQYF
16 | TRBV30 | CAWSVAGRSSNQPQHF
14 | TRBV2 | CASNLVRGTDTQYF
14 | TRBV5-1 | CASSLTGRYTEAFF
14 | TRBV19 | CANPRKGRGYEQYF
13 | TRBV30 | CAWTLTGTYEQYF
13 | TRBV2 | CASALAGGQEQYF